This T cell receptor (beta chain) was found in a study of T cells in Graves' hyperthyroidism and ophthalmopathy. Study-wide results and limits: Model output signaled ophthalmopathy a median roughly 6 months ahead of onset. Through a model of 13 V-J features, ophthalmopathy was separated from stable hyperthyroidism.

Amplified regions were TCR beta CDR3 sequences from RNA transcripts. HTBI primers drove first-round RT-PCR of the TCR CDR3. Via MiXCR, TCRdb re-called the multiplex PCR reads, giving one row per CDR3 protein. The table shows 50,000 to 55,000 distinct CDR3 sequences, with 48% occurring only once. Enrolled ophthalmopathy patients presented with a Clinical Activity Score of at least 3, a NOSPECS grade of at least 4, and disease duration under 3 months. Uncontrolled infection, other autoimmune disease, pregnancy or lactation barred patients from enrollment. In regard to this clonotype: Its antigen is unknown. The conserved final phenylalanine or tryptophan is absent from the CDR3, which likely points to a read error. Because the CDR3's place on the DNA is in doubt, the DNA is left out and the CDR3 is given as listed by TCRdb.

Sequencing was done on a sample of blood. This clonotype was sampled from a woman between 50 and 59 years old with Graves' ophthalmopathy.

The CDR3 protein is CASSAQLA. V usage is TRBV2 and J usage is TRBJ2-7; TRBD1 is the table's D call and was not checked against the DNA. From its first to its last residue, the CDR3 has 8 amino acids. CDR1 and CDR2 from the germline V gene are SNHLY and FYNNEI.